This is a list of T cell receptor beta chains from one sample in a study of patients and donors after allogeneic stem cell transplantation. TCRdb independently ran MiXCR on the RT-PCR reads; one entry per CDR3 protein. Here the sample spans 920,000 or so distinct CDR3 sequences, about a sixth being singletons. What was sequenced was blood, either unsorted or a sorted T cell fraction (not recorded which). The receptors originated from a human donor who was either an allogeneic HSCT recipient or a stem cell or donor lymphocyte infusion donor (not recorded which). It is not recorded whose cells these are; they may come from a transplant donor. Both conserved end residues are part of each CDR3. The D gene is left open where the match is weak. Where a row states a size, it is once, few, many or the class of an expanded clone; other rows omit it.

clone size	V gene	J gene	D gene	CDR3 protein	CDR3 DNA
few	TRBV19	TRBJ2-2	TRBD2	CASSIKLASGPELFF	TGTGCCAGTAGTATAAAGTTGGCTAGCGGCCCGGAGCTGTTTTTT
few	TRBV15	TRBJ2-4	NA	CATSRDTAFPQNIQYF	TGTGCCACCAGCAGAGATACGGCGTTTCCCCAAAACATTCAGTACTTC
NA	TRBV5-1	TRBJ2-5	NA	CASSLGRASETQYF	TGCGCCAGCAGCTTGGGCAGGGCCAGCGAGACCCAGTACTTC
NA	TRBV20-1	TRBJ1-1	TRBD1	CSATRRGGDRGAFF	TGCAGTGCAACCCGGCGGGGGGGGGACAGGGGAGCTTTCTTT
NA	TRBV12-3/TRBV12-4	TRBJ1-1	NA	CASRMRRGTEAFF	TGTGCCAGCAGGATGAGGAGGGGGACTGAAGCTTTCTTT
NA	TRBV3-1	TRBJ1-5	TRBD1	CASGRTGSNQPQHF	TGTGCCAGCGGACGGACAGGTAGCAATCAGCCCCAGCATTTT
NA	TRBV5-1	TRBJ2-7	NA	CASSLVGSSEQYF	TGCGCCAGCAGCTTGGTTGGGTCAAGCGAGCAGTACTTC
NA	TRBV24-1	TRBJ2-3	NA	CATSGAGSEADTQYF	TGTGCCACCAGTGGGGCCGGGAGTGAGGCAGATACGCAGTATTTT
few	TRBV20-1	TRBJ2-7	NA	CSAQQGTLREQYF	TGCAGTGCTCAACAGGGAACCCTTCGCGAGCAGTACTTC
few	TRBV7-8	TRBJ2-1	TRBD2	CASSSGLAGSYNEQFF	TGTGCCAGCAGTAGCGGACTAGCGGGCTCCTACAATGAGCAGTTCTTC
NA	TRBV18	TRBJ1-4	NA	CASSPFQGYEKLFF	TGTGCCAGCTCACCTTTCCAGGGGTACGAAAAACTGTTTTTT
NA	TRBV20-1	TRBJ2-4	TRBD2	CSASVGGGGPKNIQYF	TGCAGTGCTAGTGTAGGCGGGGGGGGCCCCAAAAACATTCAGTACTTC
few	TRBV27	TRBJ2-2	TRBD2	CASSLPGGRNTGELFF	TGTGCCAGCAGTTTACCGGGAGGGAGAAACACCGGGGAGCTGTTTTTT
NA	TRBV27	TRBJ2-1	NA	CASSLSGSLGFGYEQFF	TGTGCCAGCAGTTTATCAGGTTCTTTGGGCTTCGGCTATGAGCAGTTCTTC
NA	TRBV5-1	TRBJ2-3	TRBD1	CASSPGQGEVDTQYF	TGCGCCAGCAGCCCCGGACAGGGAGAAGTAGATACGCAGTATTTT
NA	TRBV6-5	TRBJ2-7	NA	CASSYSNTPAYEQYF	TGTGCCAGCAGTTACTCGAACACCCCAGCCTACGAGCAGTACTTC
NA	TRBV7-2	TRBJ1-4	TRBD1	CASSPGTGGIWWEKLFF	TGTGCCAGCAGCCCCGGGACAGGGGGCATCTGGTGGGAAAAACTGTTTTTT
many	TRBV12-3/TRBV12-4	TRBJ2-7	NA	CASSFGVEQYF	TGTGCCAGCAGTTTCGGGGTGGAGCAGTACTTC
few	TRBV7-2	TRBJ2-7	NA	CASSPPETPTGKQYF	TGTGCCAGCAGCCCCCCCGAGACGCCAACGGGGAAGCAGTACTTC
many	TRBV12-3/TRBV12-4	TRBJ2-1	NA	CASSSIKPHNEQFF	TGTGCCAGCAGCTCCATAAAACCGCACAATGAGCAGTTCTTC
few	TRBV6-1	TRBJ2-2	NA	CASSDEGTGAFSGELFF	TGTGCCAGCAGTGACGAGGGGACGGGCGCCTTTTCCGGGGAGCTGTTTTTT
few	TRBV20-1	TRBJ1-4	TRBD1	CSASRGRGEKLFF	TGCAGTGCTAGCAGGGGGCGCGGTGAAAAACTGTTTTTT
NA	TRBV24-1	TRBJ2-1	TRBD1	CATSDRPGQLYNEQFF	TGTGCCACCAGTGATAGGCCGGGACAGTTATACAATGAGCAGTTCTTC
few	TRBV12-3/TRBV12-4	TRBJ2-3	TRBD2	CASSSPAGASGRGGTDTQYF	TGTGCCAGCAGTTCCCCTGCTGGAGCTAGCGGGAGGGGTGGCACAGATACGCAGTATTTT
few	TRBV18	TRBJ2-1	NA	CASSPQGGGYNEQFF	TGTGCCAGCTCACCACAGGGGGGGGGCTACAATGAGCAGTTCTTC
many	TRBV20-1	TRBJ2-1	TRBD2	CSATGASGTYNEQFF	TGCAGTGCTACGGGCGCTAGCGGAACCTACAATGAGCAGTTCTTC
NA	TRBV3-1	TRBJ2-3	TRBD2	CASSQELAGDTQYF	TGTGCCAGCAGCCAAGAACTAGCGGGAGATACGCAGTATTTT
NA	TRBV10-3	TRBJ1-1	TRBD1	CAISGTGRNTEAFF	TGTGCCATCAGTGGGACAGGGAGGAACACTGAAGCTTTCTTT
NA	TRBV6-5	TRBJ1-2	NA	CASSYTQRKGYGYTF	TGTGCCAGCAGTTACACACAGCGGAAGGGGTATGGCTACACCTTC
few	TRBV7-9	TRBJ1-1	NA	CASSSRRGGDTEAFF	TGTGCCAGCAGCTCACGGCGAGGAGGGGACACTGAAGCTTTCTTT
NA	TRBV5-1	TRBJ2-7	NA	CASSFGFIQGPGPYEQYF	TGCGCCAGCAGCTTCGGTTTTATTCAGGGTCCCGGTCCCTACGAGCAGTACTTC
few	TRBV30	TRBJ1-1	TRBD1	CAWRTGVSNSEAFF	TGTGCCTGGCGGACAGGGGTTAGTAATAGTGAAGCTTTCTTT
few	TRBV28	TRBJ2-3	TRBD1	CASSFGTRGTGMFTDTQYF	TGTGCCAGCAGTTTCGGAACCAGGGGGACAGGGATGTTCACAGATACGCAGTATTTT
many	TRBV12-3/TRBV12-4	TRBJ1-3	NA	CASSFITGRPGYF	TGTGCCAGCAGTTTCATTACAGGCAGGCCGGGCTATTTT
NA	TRBV7-2	TRBJ2-7	TRBD1	CASSRWTGPPYEQYF	TGTGCCAGCAGCAGATGGACAGGACCCCCCTACGAGCAGTACTTC
few	TRBV2	TRBJ1-5	TRBD1	CASSHRGDQSNQPQHF	TGTGCCAGCAGTCACAGGGGCGATCAGAGCAATCAGCCCCAGCATTTT
many	TRBV12-3/TRBV12-4	TRBJ2-1	NA	CASRGTSYNEQFF	TGTGCCAGCAGGGGAACCTCCTACAATGAGCAGTTCTTC
many	TRBV20-1	TRBJ2-7	NA	CSVSSGSYEQYF	TGCAGTGTGTCCAGCGGCTCCTACGAGCAGTACTTC
NA	TRBV27	TRBJ1-1	NA	CASSFNRWETEAFF	TGTGCCAGCAGTTTTAACAGGTGGGAGACTGAAGCTTTCTTT
NA	TRBV11-3	TRBJ1-5	TRBD1	CASSLSGTGNQPQHF	TGTGCCAGCAGCTTGTCCGGGACAGGGAATCAGCCCCAGCATTTT
many	TRBV12-3/TRBV12-4	TRBJ2-7	TRBD1	CASSYRGISSYEQYF	TGTGCCAGCAGTTACAGGGGAATCAGCTCCTACGAGCAGTACTTC
few	TRBV7-9	TRBJ2-7	NA	CASSSVGRYSYEQYF	TGTGCCAGCAGCTCCGTTGGCAGGTACAGCTACGAGCAGTACTTC
few	TRBV9	TRBJ1-1	NA	CASSPRGARVNTEAFF	TGTGCCAGCAGCCCACGGGGGGCCAGGGTGAACACTGAAGCTTTCTTT
few	TRBV11-2	TRBJ1-1	NA	CASSPLSAKAFF	TGTGCCAGCAGCCCACTCTCGGCTAAAGCTTTCTTT
NA	TRBV3-1	TRBJ1-1	TRBD1	CASSQKAQGGRGTEAFF	TGTGCCAGCAGCCAAAAGGCACAGGGGGGACGGGGCACTGAAGCTTTCTTT
NA	TRBV24-1	TRBJ2-7	NA	CATMDGLSYEQYF	TGTGCCACCATGGACGGTCTCTCCTACGAGCAGTACTTC
NA	TRBV11-3	TRBJ2-1	NA	CASSPYASTDEQFF	TGTGCCAGCAGCCCTTACGCCTCCACGGATGAGCAGTTCTTC
few	TRBV10-3	TRBJ1-1	NA	CAISDKGRDTEAFF	TGTGCCATCAGTGATAAAGGGAGGGACACTGAAGCTTTCTTT
NA	TRBV10-3	TRBJ1-1	TRBD1	CAISDSTGTAEAFF	TGTGCCATCAGTGATTCGACAGGGACGGCTGAAGCTTTCTTT
few	TRBV28	TRBJ1-4	TRBD1	CASSFHRGHEKLFF	TGTGCCAGCAGTTTCCACAGGGGGCATGAAAAACTGTTTTTT
NA	TRBV20-1	TRBJ2-3	TRBD1	CSAQGQGALVDTQYF	TGCAGTGCTCAAGGACAGGGGGCCCTTGTTGATACGCAGTATTTT
NA	TRBV6-1	TRBJ2-7	TRBD2	CASMTSGDSYEQYF	TGTGCCAGCATGACTAGCGGGGACTCCTACGAGCAGTACTTC
NA	TRBV5-6	TRBJ1-1	NA	CASSEWIPGISIMNTEAFF	TGTGCCAGCAGCGAATGGATACCCGGAATCTCAATCATGAACACTGAAGCTTTCTTT
few	TRBV12-3/TRBV12-4	TRBJ2-7	TRBD2	CASSFWGGSYEQYF	TGTGCCAGCAGTTTTTGGGGGGGCTCCTACGAGCAGTACTTC
few	TRBV6-5	TRBJ1-2	NA	CASSYIDRQGGKTF	TGTGCCAGCAGTTATATTGATCGGCAGGGAGGAAAGACCTTC
NA	TRBV20-1	TRBJ2-7	NA	CSALDYEQYF	TGCAGTGCCCTAGACTACGAGCAGTACTTC
many	TRBV29-1	TRBJ2-1	NA	CSVTRNNEQFF	TGCAGCGTAACTAGGAACAATGAGCAGTTCTTC